This T cell receptor beta chain was profiled in a study of CD8+CD57+ T cells in acquired aplastic anemia. Study information: Healthy donors averaged about 10 million reads for CD4+ cells. Study-wide results and caveats: Common to patients and controls were twenty-nine CD8+ CDR3 sequences.

TCR beta VDJ and CDR3 were profiled, and genomic DNA was the template. One entry per CDR3 protein results from TCRdb running MiXCR on the reads. The data hold about 81,000 distinct CDR3 sequences, with approximately 46% observed a single time. Only a few counts were recorded for this clonotype. The antigen is unknown. A much larger clone differs from this one at a single base, so this may be a read error. After removal of 11 bases from V and 0 bases from J, the junction contained 12 bases not matched to a gene. The CDR3 totals 16 residues. Germline V lookup: CDR1 SNHLY, CDR2 FYNNEI. The source material was sorted CD4+, CD8+, or CD8+CD57+ T cells (not recorded which) from PBMCs. The rearrangement uses TRBV2 and TRBJ1-3; 8 bases line up with TRBD1. The source is a human donor in good health, serving as a control. CDR3 residues: CAVRGTGPSSGNTIYF. The CDR3 nucleotides are TGTGCCGTAAGAGGGACAGGTCCTAGCTCTGGAAACACCATATATTTT.